This T cell receptor (beta chain) was identified during a study of blood T cells in healthy people across ages. V gave up 0 bases and J gave up 5 bases; unmatched junction bases: 6. Germline CDR1 DFQATT, CDR2 SNEGSKA (reference sequence). There are 15 residues in the CDR3. Using a J-beta primer mix together with a sample-barcoded 5' primer, a second PCR was run for about 6 to 12 cycles. Each CDR3 protein is one row after TCRdb ran MiXCR on the 5' RACE reads. Among about 1,400,000 distinct CDR3 sequences listed, roughly 40% were seen once. The rearrangement uses TRBV20-1 and TRBJ2-2; 7 positions agree with TRBD1. The receptor comes from a woman aged 18-29 years in good health. Specimen: blood. DNA for the CDR3: TGCAGTGCTAGAGATCTGGGGACAGAGACCGGGGAGCTGTTTTTT. Its translation is CSARDLGTETGELFF.